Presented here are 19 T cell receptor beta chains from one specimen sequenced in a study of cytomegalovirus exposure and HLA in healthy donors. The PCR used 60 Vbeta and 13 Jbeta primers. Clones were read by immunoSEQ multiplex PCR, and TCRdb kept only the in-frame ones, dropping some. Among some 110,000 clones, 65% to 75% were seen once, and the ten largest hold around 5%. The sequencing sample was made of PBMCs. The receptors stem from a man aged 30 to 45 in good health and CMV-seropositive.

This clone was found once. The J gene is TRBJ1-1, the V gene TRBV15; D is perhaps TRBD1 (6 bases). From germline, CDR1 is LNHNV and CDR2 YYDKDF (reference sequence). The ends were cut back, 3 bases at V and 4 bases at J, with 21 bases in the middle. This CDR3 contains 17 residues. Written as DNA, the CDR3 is TGTGCCACCAGCAGCCTTCCACACCCTAACAGGGTCACTGAAGCTTTCTTT. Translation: CATSSLPHPNRVTEAFF.

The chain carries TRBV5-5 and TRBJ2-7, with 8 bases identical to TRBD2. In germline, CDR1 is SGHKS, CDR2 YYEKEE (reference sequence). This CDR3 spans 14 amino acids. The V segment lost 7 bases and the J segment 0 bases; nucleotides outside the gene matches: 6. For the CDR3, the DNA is TGTGCCAGCCACCGGGGGGGATACTCCTACGAGCAGTACTTC. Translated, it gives CASHRGGYSYEQYF.

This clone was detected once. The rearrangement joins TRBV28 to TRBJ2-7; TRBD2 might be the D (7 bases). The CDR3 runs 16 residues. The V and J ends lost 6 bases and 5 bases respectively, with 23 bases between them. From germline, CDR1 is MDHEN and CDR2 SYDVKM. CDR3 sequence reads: CASRSSWGGSDDEQYF. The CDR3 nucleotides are TGTGCCAGCAGGAGTAGCTGGGGGGGCTCAGACGACGAGCAGTACTTC.

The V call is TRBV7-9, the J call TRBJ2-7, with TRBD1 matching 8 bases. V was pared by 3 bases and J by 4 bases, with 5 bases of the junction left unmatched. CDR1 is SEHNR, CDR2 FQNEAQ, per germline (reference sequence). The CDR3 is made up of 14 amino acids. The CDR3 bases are TGTGCCAGCAGCTTGGGGGACAGGCTGTACGAGCAGTACTTC. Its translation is CASSLGDRLYEQYF.

As DNA, the CDR3 is TGTGCCAGCAGCTTATCACACGCAAGCTCTGGAAACACCATATATTTT. Its protein product is CASSLSHASSGNTIYF. The chain links TRBV7-2 to TRBJ1-3, with D uncertain. V lost 2 bases and J 0 bases, leaving 11 bases between the germline ends. Germline V CDR1 and CDR2: SGHTA, FQGNSA. The CDR3 sequence is 16 residues long.

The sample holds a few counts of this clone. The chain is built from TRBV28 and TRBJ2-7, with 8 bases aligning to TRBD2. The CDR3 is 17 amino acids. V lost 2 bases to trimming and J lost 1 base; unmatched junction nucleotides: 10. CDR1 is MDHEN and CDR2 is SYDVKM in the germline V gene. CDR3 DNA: TGTGCCAGCAGTTTAAGCGGTCTCACTAGCGGATCCTACGAGCAGTACTTC. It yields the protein CASSLSGLTSGSYEQYF.

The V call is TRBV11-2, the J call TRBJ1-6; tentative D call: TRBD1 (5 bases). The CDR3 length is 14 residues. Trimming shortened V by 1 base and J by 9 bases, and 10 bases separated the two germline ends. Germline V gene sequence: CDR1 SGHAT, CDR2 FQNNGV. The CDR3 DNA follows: TGTGCCAGCAGCTTAGGCAGGGTTGGTTCACCCCTCCACTTT. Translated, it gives CASSLGRVGSPLHF.

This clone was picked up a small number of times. Written as DNA, the CDR3 is TGCGCCAGCAGCCCGTCAGGGTTTGTTAGCTATGGCTACACCTTC. Protein sequence: CASSPSGFVSYGYTF. The chain carries TRBV5-1 and TRBJ1-2; weak D call: TRBD1 (5 bases). V lost 4 bases and J 4 bases, leaving 17 bases between the germline ends. Per germline, CDR1 SGHRS and CDR2 YFSETQ. The CDR3 is made up of 15 amino acids. The full variable domain, with the rest looked up from reference TRBV5-1 and TRBJ1-2, is KAGVTQTPRYLIKTRGQQVTLSCSPISGHRSVSWYQQTPGQGLQFLFEYFSETQRNKGNFPGRFSGRQFSNSRSEMNVSTLELGDSALYLCASSPSGFVSYGYTFGSGTRLTVV.

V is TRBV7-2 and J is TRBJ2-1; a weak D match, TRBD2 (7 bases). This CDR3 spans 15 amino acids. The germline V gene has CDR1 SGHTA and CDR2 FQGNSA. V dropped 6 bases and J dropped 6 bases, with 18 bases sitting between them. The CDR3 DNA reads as TGTGCCAGCAGATATGGGAGGGGGGGCCTCAATGAGCAGTTCTTC. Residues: CASRYGRGGLNEQFF.

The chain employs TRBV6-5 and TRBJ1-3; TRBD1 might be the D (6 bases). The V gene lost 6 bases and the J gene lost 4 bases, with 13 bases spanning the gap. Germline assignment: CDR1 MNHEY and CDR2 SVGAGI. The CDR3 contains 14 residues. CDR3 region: CASSETGSGNTIYF. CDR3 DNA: TGTGCCAGCAGCGAAACAGGGTCCGGAAACACCATATATTTT.

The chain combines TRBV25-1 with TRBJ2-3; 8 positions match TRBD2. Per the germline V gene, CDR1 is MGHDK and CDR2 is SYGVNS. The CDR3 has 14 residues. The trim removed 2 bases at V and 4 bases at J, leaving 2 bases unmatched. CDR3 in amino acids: CASSEAGGSDTQYF. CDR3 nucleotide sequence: TGTGCCAGCAGTGAAGCGGGGGGCTCAGATACGCAGTATTTT.

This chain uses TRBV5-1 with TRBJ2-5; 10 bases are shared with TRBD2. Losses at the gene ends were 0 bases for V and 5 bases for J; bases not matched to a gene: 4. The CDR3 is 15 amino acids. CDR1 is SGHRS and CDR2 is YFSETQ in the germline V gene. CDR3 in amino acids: CASSLVGTSEETQYF. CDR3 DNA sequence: TGCGCCAGCAGCTTGGTGGGGACTAGCGAGGAGACCCAGTACTTC.

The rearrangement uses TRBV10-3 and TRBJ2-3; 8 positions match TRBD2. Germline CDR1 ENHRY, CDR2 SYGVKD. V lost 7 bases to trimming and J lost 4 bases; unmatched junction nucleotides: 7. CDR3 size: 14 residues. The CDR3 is CAITDPGGADTQYF. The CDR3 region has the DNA TGTGCCATCACAGATCCGGGGGGGGCAGATACGCAGTATTTT.

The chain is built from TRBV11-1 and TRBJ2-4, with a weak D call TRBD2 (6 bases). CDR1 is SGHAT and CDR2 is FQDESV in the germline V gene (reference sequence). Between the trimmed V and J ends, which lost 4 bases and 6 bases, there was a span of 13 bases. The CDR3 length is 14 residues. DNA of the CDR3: TGTGCCAGCAGCTCGGGCGACGGGGGAAACATTCAGTACTTC. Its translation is CASSSGDGGNIQYF.

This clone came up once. In DNA, the CDR3 is TGTGCCAGCAGCGCGGACAGGGAGAATAATTCACCCCTCCACTTT. This gives the protein CASSADRENNSPLHF. V and J are TRBV9 and TRBJ1-6; 8 nucleotides align to TRBD1. The CDR3 sequence is 15 residues long. Unmatched junction bases numbered 4, after V lost 3 bases and J lost 5 bases. Germline CDR1 is SGDLS and CDR2 is YYNGEE.

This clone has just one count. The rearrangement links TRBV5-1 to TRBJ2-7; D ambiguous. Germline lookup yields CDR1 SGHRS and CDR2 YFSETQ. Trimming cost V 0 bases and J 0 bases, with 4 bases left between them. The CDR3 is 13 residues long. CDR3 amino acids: CASSLGASYEQYF. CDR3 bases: TGCGCCAGCAGCTTGGGAGCCTCCTACGAGCAGTACTTC.

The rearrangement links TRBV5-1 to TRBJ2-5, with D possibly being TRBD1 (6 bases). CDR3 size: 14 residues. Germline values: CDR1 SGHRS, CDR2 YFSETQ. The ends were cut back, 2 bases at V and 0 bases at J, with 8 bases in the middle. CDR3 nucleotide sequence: TGCGCCAGCAGCTTAACAGGGCACCAAGAGACCCAGTACTTC. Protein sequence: CASSLTGHQETQYF.

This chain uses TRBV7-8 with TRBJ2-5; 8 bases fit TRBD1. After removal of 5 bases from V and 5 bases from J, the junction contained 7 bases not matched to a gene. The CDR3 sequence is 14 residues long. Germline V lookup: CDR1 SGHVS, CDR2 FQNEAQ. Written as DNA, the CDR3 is TGTGCCAGCAGCCTTCCAGGGGGCGCGGAGACCCAGTACTTC. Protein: CASSLPGGAETQYF.

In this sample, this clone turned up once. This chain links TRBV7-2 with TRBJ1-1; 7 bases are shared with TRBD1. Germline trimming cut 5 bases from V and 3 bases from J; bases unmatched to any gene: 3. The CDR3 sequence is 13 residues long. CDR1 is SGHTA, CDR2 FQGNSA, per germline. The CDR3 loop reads CASSAQGYTEAFF. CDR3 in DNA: TGTGCCAGCAGCGCACAGGGGTACACTGAAGCTTTCTTT.